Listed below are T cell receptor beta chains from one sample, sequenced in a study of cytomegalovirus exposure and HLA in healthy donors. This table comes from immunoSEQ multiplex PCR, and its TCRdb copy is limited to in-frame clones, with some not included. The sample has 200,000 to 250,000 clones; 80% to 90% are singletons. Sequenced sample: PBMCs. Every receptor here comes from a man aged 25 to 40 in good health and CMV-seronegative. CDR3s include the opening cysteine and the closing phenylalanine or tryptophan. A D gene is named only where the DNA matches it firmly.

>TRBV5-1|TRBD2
CASSLVLAGGYNEQFF
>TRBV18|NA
CASSHTGFSSYEQYF
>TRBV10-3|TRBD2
CAISLTSGGPGGNEQFF
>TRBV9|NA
CASSVAPGSNYGYTF
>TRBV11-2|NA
CASSLWAVYEQYF
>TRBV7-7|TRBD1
CASSRGGMVGQKQETQYF
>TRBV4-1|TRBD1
CASSQEDRPYNEQFF
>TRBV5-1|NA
CASSRSDSSYNSPLHF
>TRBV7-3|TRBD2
CASSGLAADTQYF
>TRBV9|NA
CASSVAPGDPYEQYF
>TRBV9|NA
CASSVGSQSSYEQYF
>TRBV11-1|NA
CASSIAGTDTQYF
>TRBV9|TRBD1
CASSVGDRAQETQYF
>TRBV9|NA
CASSAVVGNTIYF
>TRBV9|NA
CASSVSGGFYSNQPQHF
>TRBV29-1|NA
CSVVGARNEQFF
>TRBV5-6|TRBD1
CASSSGQGPYEQYF
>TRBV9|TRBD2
CASSVLAENTDTQYF
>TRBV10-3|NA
CAIRSGPNTGELFF
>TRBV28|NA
CASSPGDTEFYGYTF
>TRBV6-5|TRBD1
CASSDRTGDEQFF
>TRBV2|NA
CASRGLLAANTGELFF
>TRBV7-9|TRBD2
CASSPVSGRTSSYEQYF
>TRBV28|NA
CASRSSPGPGYTF
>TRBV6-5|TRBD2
CASSYSGGDRQTQYF
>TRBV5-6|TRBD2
CASSFPGLAGGYTQYF
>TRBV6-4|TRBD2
CASSDSSAGGPSDEQFF
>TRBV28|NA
CASSLPLGGETQYF
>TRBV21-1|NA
CASRREQGYEQYF
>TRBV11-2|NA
CASSPPREEQYF
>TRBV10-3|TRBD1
CAIRHGQGQETQYF
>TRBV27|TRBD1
CATGQGDTQYF
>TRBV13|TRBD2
CASSPPSGGPVDEQFF
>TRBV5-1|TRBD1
CASSSLTGTGGVRSSPLHF
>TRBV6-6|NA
CASSLSNQPQHF
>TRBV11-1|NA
CASSSGRAYNEQFF
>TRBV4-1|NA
CASSQVTDNYEQYF
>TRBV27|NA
CASSLRDSGYEQYF
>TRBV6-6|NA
CASSQPSTGERYEQYF
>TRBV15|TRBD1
CATSRVGQVGTRELFF